This T cell receptor (beta chain) derives from a study of blood T cell repertoires in COVID-19. Study-wide background: T cells, B-cell-depleted T cells, or PBMCs supplied cDNA or gDNA.

Germline V CDR1 and CDR2: SGHRS, YFSETQ. The CDR3 extends over 13 amino acids. Trimming took 4 bases from V and 5 from J; bases not matched to a gene: 5. Produced via immunoSEQ multiplex PCR; TCRdb's table is partial and in-frame only. The sample holds roughly 500,000 clones, 85% to 90% seen once. Seattle patients were enrolled during active infection and followed longitudinally. As to this clone: In the same sample, other DNA sequences code for this CDR3.

This sequence was found in a man aged 18 to 35 with COVID-19, enrolled during active disease. The sample was peripheral blood. V gene TRBV5-1 combines with J gene TRBJ1-1; 7 positions agree with TRBD1. The CDR3 spells CASSQTGETEAFF. The DNA for the CDR3 is TGCGCCAGCAGCCAAACAGGGGAAACTGAAGCTTTCTTT.